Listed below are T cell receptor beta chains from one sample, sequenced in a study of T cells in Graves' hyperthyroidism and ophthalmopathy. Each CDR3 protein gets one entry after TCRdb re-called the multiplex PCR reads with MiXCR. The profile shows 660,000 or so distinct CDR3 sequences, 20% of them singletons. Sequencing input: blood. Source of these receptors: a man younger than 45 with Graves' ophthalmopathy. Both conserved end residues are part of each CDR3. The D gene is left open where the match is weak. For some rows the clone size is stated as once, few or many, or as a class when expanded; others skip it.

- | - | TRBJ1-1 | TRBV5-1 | CASGSTNTEAFF | TGCGCCAGCGGGAGTACGAACACTGAAGCTTTCTTT
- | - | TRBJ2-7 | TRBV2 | CASSEGGWYEQYF | TGTGCCAGCAGTGAAGGGGGGTGGTACGAGCAGTACTTC
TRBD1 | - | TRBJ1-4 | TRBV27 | CASSSSRGQANEKLFF | TGTGCCAGCAGTTCGTCCAGGGGGCAGGCTAATGAAAAACTGTTTTTT
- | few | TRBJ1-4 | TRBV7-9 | CASSYPDRINEKLFF | TGTGCCAGCAGCTACCCAGACAGGATAAATGAAAAACTGTTTTTT
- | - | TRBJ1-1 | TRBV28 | CASSPRTAHTEAFF | TGTGCCAGCAGCCCAAGAACAGCTCACACTGAAGCTTTCTTT
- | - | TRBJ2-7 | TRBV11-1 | CASSQSLGEQYF | TGTGCCAGCAGCCAAAGTCTCGGGGAGCAGTACTTC
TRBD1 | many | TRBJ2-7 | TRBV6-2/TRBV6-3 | CASRSLGGINEQYF | TGTGCCAGCAGATCCCTAGGGGGCATAAACGAGCAGTACTTC
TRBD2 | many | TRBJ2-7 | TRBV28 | CASSSPLLTSGTAYEQYF | TGTGCCAGCAGTTCCCCCCTACTGACTAGCGGGACCGCCTACGAGCAGTACTTC
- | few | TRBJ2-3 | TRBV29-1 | CSVEGTGVQYF | TGCAGCGTTGAAGGGACGGGGGTCCAGTATTTT
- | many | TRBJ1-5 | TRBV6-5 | CASSYYPDSNQPQHF | TGTGCCAGCAGTTACTACCCGGACAGCAATCAGCCCCAGCATTTT
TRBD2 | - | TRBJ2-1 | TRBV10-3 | CAISREDSEQFF | TGTGCCATTTCGCGGGAGGATAGTGAGCAGTTCTTC
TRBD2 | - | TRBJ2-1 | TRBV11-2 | CASSLGAGAGGSSYNEQFF | TGTGCCAGCAGCTTAGGGGCCGGGGCGGGGGGGTCGTCCTACAATGAGCAGTTCTTC
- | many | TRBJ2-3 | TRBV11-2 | CASSLDGTYTDTQYF | TGTGCCAGCAGCTTAGACGGGACCTACACAGATACGCAGTATTTT
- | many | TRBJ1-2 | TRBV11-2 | CASSLVTDGYGYTF | TGTGCCAGCAGCTTAGTAACAGATGGGTATGGCTACACCTTC
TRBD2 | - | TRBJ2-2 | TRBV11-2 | CASSLERLAGGPVGELFF | TGTGCCAGCAGCTTAGAAAGGCTAGCGGGAGGGCCGGTCGGGGAGCTGTTTTTT
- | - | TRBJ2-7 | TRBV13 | CASSQLRREQYF | TGTGCCAGCAGCCAACTTCGCCGCGAGCAGTACTTC
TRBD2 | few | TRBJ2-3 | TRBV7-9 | CASSPLAGGNTDTQYF | TGTGCCAGCAGTCCACTAGCGGGAGGCAACACAGATACGCAGTATTTT
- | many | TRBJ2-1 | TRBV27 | CASSLSLGTHEQFF | TGTGCCAGCAGTTTATCGTTGGGTACACATGAGCAGTTCTTC
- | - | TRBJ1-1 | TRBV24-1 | CATSDQGNTEAFF | TGTGCCACCAGTGACCAGGGGAACACTGAAGCTTTCTTT
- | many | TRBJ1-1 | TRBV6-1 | CASSVEPANTEAFF | TGTGCCAGCAGTGTGGAGCCAGCGAACACTGAAGCTTTCTTT
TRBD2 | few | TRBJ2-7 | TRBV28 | CASSPEREDEQYF | TGTGCCAGCAGCCCCGAGCGGGAGGACGAGCAGTACTTC
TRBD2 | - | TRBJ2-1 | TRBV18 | CASSPVFDPSGAYNEQSF | TGTGCCAGCTCACCAGTCTTTGACCCTAGCGGGGCTTACAATGAGCAGTCCTTC
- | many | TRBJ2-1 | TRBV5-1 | CASSSGTYYNEQFF | TGCGCCAGCAGCTCCGGGACTTATTACAATGAGCAGTTCTTC
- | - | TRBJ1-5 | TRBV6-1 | CASSEEVTEYSNQPQHF | TGTGCCAGCAGTGAAGAGGTAACGGAATATAGCAATCAGCCCCAGCATTTT
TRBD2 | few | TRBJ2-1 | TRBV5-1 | CASSSMGLAGGGNEQFF | TGCGCCAGCAGCTCGATGGGACTAGCGGGAGGCGGCAATGAGCAGTTCTTC
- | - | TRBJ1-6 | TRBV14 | CASSQDFGQTNSPLHF | TGTGCCAGCAGCCAAGATTTCGGACAGACTAATTCACCCCTCCACTTT
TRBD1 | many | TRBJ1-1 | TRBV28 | CASSSPQGIGDTEAFF | TGTGCCAGCAGTTCGCCACAGGGGATTGGAGACACTGAAGCTTTCTTT
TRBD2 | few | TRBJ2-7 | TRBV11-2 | CASRKPGLIYEQYF | TGTGCCAGCAGGAAGCCGGGACTAATTTACGAGCAGTACTTC
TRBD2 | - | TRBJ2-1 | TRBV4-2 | CASGQGSLAGSGNEQFF | TGTGCCAGCGGCCAGGGGTCCCTAGCGGGATCAGGCAATGAGCAGTTCTTC
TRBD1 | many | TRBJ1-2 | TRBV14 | CASSQDRTGGGYTF | TGTGCCAGCAGCCAAGATAGGACAGGAGGTGGCTACACCTTC
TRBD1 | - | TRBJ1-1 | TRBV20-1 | CSAWTGLIYTEAFF | TGCAGTGCTTGGACAGGGTTGATTTACACTGAAGCTTTCTTT
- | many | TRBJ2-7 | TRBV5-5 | CASSLIDGGPYEQYF | TGTGCCAGCAGCTTGATCGATGGAGGGCCCTACGAGCAGTACTTC
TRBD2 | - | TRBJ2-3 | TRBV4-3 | CASRKPTGGADTQYF | TGCGCCAGCAGGAAACCCACCGGGGGGGCGGATACGCAGTATTTT
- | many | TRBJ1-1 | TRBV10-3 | CAISAGTEAFF | TGTGCCATCAGTGCGGGGACTGAAGCTTTCTTT
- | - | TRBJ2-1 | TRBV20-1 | CSATNVNEQFF | TGCAGTGCTACTAATGTGAATGAGCAGTTCTTC
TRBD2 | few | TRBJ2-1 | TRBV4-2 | CASSQQRTSGYNEQFF | TGTGCCAGCAGCCAACAAAGGACTAGCGGCTACAATGAGCAGTTCTTC
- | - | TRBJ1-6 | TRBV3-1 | CASSQYRDINSPLHF | TGTGCCAGCAGCCAATACAGGGACATCAATTCACCCCTCCACTTT
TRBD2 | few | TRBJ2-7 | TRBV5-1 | CASSRGLAGEEQYF | TGCGCCAGCAGCCGAGGACTAGCGGGAGAAGAGCAGTACTTC
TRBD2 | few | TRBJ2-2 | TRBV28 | CAGHPGLANTGELFF | TGTGCCGGCCATCCGGGACTAGCGAACACCGGGGAGCTGTTTTTT
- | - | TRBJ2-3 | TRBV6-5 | CASSYSFTDTQYF | TGTGCCAGCAGTTACTCATTCACAGATACGCAGTATTTT
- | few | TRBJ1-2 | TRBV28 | CASSPPGSKNYGYTF | TGTGCCAGCAGTCCCCCGGGCTCGAAGAACTATGGCTACACCTTC